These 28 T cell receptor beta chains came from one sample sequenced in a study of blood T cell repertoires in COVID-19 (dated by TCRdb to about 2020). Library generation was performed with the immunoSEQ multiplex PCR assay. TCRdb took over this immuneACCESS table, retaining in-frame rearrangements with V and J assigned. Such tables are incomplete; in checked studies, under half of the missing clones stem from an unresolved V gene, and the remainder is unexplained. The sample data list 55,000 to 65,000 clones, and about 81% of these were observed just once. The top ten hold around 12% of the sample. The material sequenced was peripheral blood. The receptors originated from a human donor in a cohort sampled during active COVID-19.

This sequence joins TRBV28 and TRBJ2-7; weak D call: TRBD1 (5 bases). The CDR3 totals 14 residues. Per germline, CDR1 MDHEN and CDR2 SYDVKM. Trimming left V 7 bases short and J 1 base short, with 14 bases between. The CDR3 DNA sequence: TGTGCCAGCACCCGGACAATTTTATCCTACGAGCAGTACTTC. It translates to CASTRTILSYEQYF.

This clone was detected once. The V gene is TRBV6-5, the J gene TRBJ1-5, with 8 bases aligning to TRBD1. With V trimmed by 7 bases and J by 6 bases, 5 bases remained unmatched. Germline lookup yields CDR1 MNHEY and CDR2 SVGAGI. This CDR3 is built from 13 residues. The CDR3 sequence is CASNTGGGQPQHF. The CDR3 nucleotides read TGTGCCAGCAATACAGGGGGGGGTCAGCCCCAGCATTTT.

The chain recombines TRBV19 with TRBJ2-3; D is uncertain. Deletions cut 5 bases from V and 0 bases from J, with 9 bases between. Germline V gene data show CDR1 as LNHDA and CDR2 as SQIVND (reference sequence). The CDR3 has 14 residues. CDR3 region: CASSLAASTDTQYF. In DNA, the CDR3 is TGTGCCAGTAGTCTGGCTGCAAGCACAGATACGCAGTATTTT.

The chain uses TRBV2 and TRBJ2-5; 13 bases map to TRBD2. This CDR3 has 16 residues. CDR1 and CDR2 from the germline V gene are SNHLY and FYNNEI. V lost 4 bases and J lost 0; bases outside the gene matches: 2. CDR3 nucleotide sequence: TGTGCCAGCAGTGTGACTAGCGGGGGGTACCAAGAGACCCAGTACTTC. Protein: CASSVTSGGYQETQYF.

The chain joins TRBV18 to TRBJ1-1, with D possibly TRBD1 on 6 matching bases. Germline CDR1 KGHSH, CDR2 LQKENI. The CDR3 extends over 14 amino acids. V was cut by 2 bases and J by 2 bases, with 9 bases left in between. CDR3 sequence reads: CASSPEQGNTEAFF. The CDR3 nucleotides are TGTGCCAGCTCACCAGAACAGGGCAACACTGAAGCTTTCTTT.

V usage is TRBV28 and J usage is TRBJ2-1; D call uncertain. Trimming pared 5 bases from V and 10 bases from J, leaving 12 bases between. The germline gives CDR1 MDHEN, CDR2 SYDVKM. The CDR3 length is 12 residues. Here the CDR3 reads CASSPLNSEQFF. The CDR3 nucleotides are TGTGCCAGCAGTCCCCTAAACAGCGAGCAGTTCTTC.

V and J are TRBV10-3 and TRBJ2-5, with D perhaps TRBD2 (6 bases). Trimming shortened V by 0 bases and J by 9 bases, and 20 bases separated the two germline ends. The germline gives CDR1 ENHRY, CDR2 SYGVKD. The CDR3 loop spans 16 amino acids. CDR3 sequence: CAISESMRDPNRAQYF. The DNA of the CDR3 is TGTGCCATCAGTGAGTCGATGCGGGACCCCAATCGGGCCCAGTACTTC.

DNA for the CDR3: TGTGCCAGCAGTTTAACGCCGGGACAGGGGACTTCACCCCTCCACTTT. Translation gives CASSLTPGQGTSPLHF. This chain uses TRBV2 with TRBJ1-6, with 10 bases lining up with TRBD1. Germline V gene sequence: CDR1 SNHLY, CDR2 FYNNEI. This CDR3 contains 16 residues. V lost 5 bases and J lost 9; bases outside the gene matches: 10.

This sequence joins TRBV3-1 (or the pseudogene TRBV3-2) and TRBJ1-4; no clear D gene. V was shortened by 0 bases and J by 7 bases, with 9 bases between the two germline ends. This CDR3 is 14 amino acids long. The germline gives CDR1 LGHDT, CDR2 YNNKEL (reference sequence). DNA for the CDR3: TGTGCCAGCAGCCAAGATGGAGGAGGTGAAAAACTGTTTTTT. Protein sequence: CASSQDGGGEKLFF.

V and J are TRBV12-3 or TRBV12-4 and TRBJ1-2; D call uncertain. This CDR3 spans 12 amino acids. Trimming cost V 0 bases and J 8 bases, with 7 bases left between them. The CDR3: CASSLARRGYTF. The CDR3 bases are TGTGCCAGCAGTTTAGCGAGGCGGGGCTACACCTTC.

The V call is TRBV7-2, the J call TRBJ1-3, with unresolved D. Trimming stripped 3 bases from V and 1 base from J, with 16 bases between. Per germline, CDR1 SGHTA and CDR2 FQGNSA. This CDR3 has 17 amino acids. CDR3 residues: CASSLQAGAGSGNTIYF. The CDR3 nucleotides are TGTGCCAGCAGCTTGCAGGCCGGAGCGGGGTCTGGAAACACCATATATTTT.

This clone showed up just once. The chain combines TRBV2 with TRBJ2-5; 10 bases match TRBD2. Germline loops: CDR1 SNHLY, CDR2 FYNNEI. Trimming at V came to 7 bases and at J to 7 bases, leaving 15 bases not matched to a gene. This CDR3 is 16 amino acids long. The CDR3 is CASIPRSSGGDVTQYF. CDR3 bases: TGTGCCAGCATTCCTCGGAGCAGCGGGGGGGATGTGACCCAGTACTTC.

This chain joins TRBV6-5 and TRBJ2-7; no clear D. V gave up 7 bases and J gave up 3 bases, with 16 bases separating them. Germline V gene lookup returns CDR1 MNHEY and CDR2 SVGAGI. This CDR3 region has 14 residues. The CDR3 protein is CASTRPGSNYEQYF. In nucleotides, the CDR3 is TGTGCCAGCACCCGTCCGGGTTCAAACTACGAGCAGTACTTC.

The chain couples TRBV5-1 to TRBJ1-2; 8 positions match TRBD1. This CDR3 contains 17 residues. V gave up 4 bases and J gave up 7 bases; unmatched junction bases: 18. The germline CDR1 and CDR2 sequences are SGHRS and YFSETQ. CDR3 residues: CASSPSDHHRGTVGYTF. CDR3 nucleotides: TGCGCCAGCAGCCCCTCGGACCACCACAGGGGGACGGTTGGCTACACCTTC.

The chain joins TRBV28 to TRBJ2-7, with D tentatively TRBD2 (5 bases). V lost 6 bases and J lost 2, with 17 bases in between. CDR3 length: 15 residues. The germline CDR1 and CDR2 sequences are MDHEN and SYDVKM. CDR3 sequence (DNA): TGTGCCAGCAGCGCGACCGGGATCCTAACCTACGAGCAGTACTTC. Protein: CASSATGILTYEQYF.

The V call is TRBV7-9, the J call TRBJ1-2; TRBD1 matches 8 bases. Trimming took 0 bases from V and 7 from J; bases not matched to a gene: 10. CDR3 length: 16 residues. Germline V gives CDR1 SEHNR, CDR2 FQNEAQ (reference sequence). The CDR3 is CASSLAPGGIALGYTF. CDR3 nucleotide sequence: TGTGCCAGCAGCTTAGCCCCAGGGGGCATAGCGCTTGGCTACACCTTC.

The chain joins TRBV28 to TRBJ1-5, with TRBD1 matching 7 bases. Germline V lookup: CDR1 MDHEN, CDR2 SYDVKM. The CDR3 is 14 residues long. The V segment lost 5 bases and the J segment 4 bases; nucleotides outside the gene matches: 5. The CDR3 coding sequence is TGTGCCAGCAGTGGTCGACAGGGAAATCAGCCCCAGCATTTT. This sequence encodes CASSGRQGNQPQHF.

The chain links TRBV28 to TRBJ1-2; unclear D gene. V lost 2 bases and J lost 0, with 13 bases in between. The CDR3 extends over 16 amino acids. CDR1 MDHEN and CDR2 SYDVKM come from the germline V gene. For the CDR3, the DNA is TGTGCCAGCAGTTTAGAGGGCAGGCGAGCTAACTATGGCTACACCTTC. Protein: CASSLEGRRANYGYTF.

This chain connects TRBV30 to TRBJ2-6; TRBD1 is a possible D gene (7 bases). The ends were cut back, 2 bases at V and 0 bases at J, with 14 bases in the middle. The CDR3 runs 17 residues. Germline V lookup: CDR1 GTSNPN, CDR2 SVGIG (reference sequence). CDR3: CAWSPGGLSSGANVLTF. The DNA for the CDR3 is TGTGCCTGGAGTCCAGGGGGGCTTAGCTCTGGGGCCAACGTCCTGACTTTC.

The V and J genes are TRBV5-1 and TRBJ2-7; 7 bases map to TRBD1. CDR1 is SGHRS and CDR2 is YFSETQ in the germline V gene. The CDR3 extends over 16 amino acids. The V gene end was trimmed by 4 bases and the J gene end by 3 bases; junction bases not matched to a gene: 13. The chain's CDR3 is CASSPTGTASNYEQYF. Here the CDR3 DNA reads TGCGCCAGCAGCCCAACCGGGACAGCGAGTAACTACGAGCAGTACTTC.

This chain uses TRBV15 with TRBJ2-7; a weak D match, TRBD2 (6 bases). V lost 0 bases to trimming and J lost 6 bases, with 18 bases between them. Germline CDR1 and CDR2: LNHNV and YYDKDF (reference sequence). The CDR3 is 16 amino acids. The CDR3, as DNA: TGTGCCACCAGCAGAGATTGGTCAGGGCTGGGGGGCGAGCAGTACTTC. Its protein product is CATSRDWSGLGGEQYF.

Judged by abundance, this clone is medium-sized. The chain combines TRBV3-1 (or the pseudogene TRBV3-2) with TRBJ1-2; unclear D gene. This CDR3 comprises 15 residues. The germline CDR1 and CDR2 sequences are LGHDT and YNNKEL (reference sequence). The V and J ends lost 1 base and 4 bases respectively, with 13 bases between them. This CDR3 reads CASSQGTDPLYGYTF. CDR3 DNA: TGTGCCAGCAGCCAAGGTACAGATCCCCTCTATGGCTACACCTTC.

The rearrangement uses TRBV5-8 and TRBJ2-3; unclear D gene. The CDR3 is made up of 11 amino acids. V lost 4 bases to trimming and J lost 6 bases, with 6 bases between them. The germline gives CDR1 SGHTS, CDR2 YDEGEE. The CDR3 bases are TGTGCCAGCAGCCCCAGGGATACGCAGTATTTT. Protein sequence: CASSPRDTQYF.

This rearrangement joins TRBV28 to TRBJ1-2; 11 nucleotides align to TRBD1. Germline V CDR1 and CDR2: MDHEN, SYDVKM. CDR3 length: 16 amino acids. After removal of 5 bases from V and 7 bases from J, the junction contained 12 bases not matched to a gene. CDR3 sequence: CASSPYFGQGAIGYTF. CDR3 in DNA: TGTGCCAGCAGTCCTTACTTTGGACAGGGGGCGATTGGCTACACCTTC.

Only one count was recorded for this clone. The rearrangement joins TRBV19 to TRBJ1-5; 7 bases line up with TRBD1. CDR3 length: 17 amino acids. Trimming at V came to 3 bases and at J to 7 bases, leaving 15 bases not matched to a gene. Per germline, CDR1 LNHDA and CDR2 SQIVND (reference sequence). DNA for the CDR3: TGTGCCAGTAGTATTGTGAGGGGGCGGTTGGTCGGACAGCCCCAGCATTTT. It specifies CASSIVRGRLVGQPQHF.

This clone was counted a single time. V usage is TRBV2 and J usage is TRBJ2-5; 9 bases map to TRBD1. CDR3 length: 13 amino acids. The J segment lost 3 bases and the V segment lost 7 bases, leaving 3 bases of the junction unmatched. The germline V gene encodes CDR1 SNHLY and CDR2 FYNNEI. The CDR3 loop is CASTGQGKETQYF. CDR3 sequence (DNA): TGTGCCAGCACGGGACAGGGAAAAGAGACCCAGTACTTC.

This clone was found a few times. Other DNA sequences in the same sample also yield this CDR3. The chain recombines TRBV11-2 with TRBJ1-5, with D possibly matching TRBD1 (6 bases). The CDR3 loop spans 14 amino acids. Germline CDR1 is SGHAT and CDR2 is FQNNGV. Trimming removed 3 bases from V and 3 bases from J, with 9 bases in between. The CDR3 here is CASSLGQTNQPQHF. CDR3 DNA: TGTGCCAGCAGCTTGGGACAAACCAATCAGCCCCAGCATTTT.

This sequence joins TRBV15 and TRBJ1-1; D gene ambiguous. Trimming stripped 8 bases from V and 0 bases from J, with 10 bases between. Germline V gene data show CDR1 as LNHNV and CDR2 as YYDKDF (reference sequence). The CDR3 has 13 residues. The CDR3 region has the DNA TGTGCCACCGCGGGCCGACTGAACACTGAAGCTTTCTTT. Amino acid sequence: CATAGRLNTEAFF.